Listed below are T cell receptor beta chains from one sample, sequenced in a study of blood T cell repertoires in COVID-19. Clones were read by immunoSEQ multiplex PCR, and TCRdb kept only the in-frame ones, dropping some. The repertoire includes approximately 140,000 clones, roughly 87% of them detected once, and approximately 4.1% sits in the top ten. Sequencing was performed on peripheral blood. The origin of the receptors is a woman between 55 and 75 years old with active or convalescent COVID-19. Both conserved end residues are part of each CDR3. D genes are given only for firm matches. The size of a clone is reported for some rows only, either as once, few or many, or as a class for expanded clones.

v_call,j_call,d_call,clone_size,cdr3_aa,cdr3_nt
TRBV5-4,TRBJ2-1,-,-,CASSLGVGGYNEQFF,TGTGCCAGCAGTTTGGGAGTAGGAGGCTACAATGAGCAGTTCTTC
TRBV4-1,TRBJ2-7,TRBD2,-,CASTQGLAGSYEQYF,TGCGCCAGCACCCAAGGACTAGCGGGGTCCTACGAGCAGTACTTC
TRBV7-2,TRBJ1-2,-,once,CASSSDNRVGGYTF,TGTGCCAGCAGCTCAGATAACAGGGTAGGCGGCTACACCTTC
TRBV7-2,TRBJ2-2,TRBD2,once,CASSSGLAGAGTGELFF,TGTGCCAGCAGCTCCGGACTAGCGGGGGCGGGGACCGGGGAGCTGTTTTTT
TRBV4-3,TRBJ1-4,TRBD1,once,CASSQTDRGRLDEKLFF,TGCGCCAGCAGCCAGACGGACAGGGGGCGTTTAGATGAAAAACTGTTTTTT
TRBV7-2,TRBJ2-1,TRBD2,-,CASSIWTSGGLSYNEQFF,TGTGCCAGCAGCATCTGGACTAGCGGGGGGCTCTCCTACAATGAGCAGTTCTTC
TRBV28,TRBJ2-7,TRBD2,-,CASSRIGPQGGRKRGGGHEQYF,TGTGCCAGCAGTCGGATTGGACCCCAGGGAGGTCGGAAGCGGGGGGGCGGGCACGAGCAGTACTTC
TRBV5-8,TRBJ1-5,-,-,CASSQHREWYQPQHF,TGTGCCAGCAGCCAGCACAGGGAATGGTATCAGCCCCAGCATTTT
TRBV5-6,TRBJ2-2,TRBD2,-,CASSLVLAGLNTGELFF,TGTGCCAGCAGCTTGGTGCTAGCGGGGTTGAACACCGGGGAGCTGTTTTTT
TRBV3-1/TRBV3-2,TRBJ2-7,-,-,CASSLTFDSYEQYF,TGTGCCAGCAGCCTCACTTTCGACTCCTACGAGCAGTACTTC
TRBV10-3,TRBJ1-4,TRBD1,-,CASGSGQGLEKLFF,TGTGCCTCTGGATCGGGACAGGGTTTAGAAAAACTGTTTTTT
TRBV7-2,TRBJ1-1,TRBD1,once,CASSFPGQGNTEAFF,TGTGCCAGCAGCTTTCCTGGACAGGGGAACACTGAAGCTTTCTTT
TRBV6-2/TRBV6-3,TRBJ2-3,TRBD2,-,CASSSGTSGGTDTQYF,TGTGCCAGCAGTTCCGGGACTAGCGGGGGCACAGATACGCAGTATTTT
TRBV7-2,TRBJ2-1,TRBD2,-,CASSRSAGDNEQFF,TGTGCCAGCAGCCGGTCCGCGGGGGACAATGAGCAGTTCTTC
TRBV27,TRBJ1-4,TRBD1,-,CASRLQGAEEKLFF,TGTGCCAGCAGACTACAGGGGGCGGAGGAAAAACTGTTTTTT
TRBV6-5,TRBJ2-7,-,-,CASSPSREQYF,TGTGCCAGCAGTCCCTCTCGGGAGCAGTACTTC
TRBV19,TRBJ2-7,-,-,CASSMEWMREQYF,TGTGCCAGTAGTATGGAGTGGATGCGCGAGCAGTACTTC